The 18 T cell receptor beta chains listed next were all sequenced from one sample in a study of blood T cell repertoires in COVID-19. The method was immunoSEQ multiplex PCR; TCRdb's version includes in-frame clones alone and lacks a portion of them. Seen here are 200,000 to 300,000 clones, 85% to 95% observed once, and the top ten hold around 0.86%. Sequencing was carried out using peripheral blood. These receptors came from a man aged 25-45 years with COVID-19, enrolled during active disease.

The genes are TRBV6-5 and TRBJ1-3, with a weak D call TRBD1 (5 bases). In germline, CDR1 is MNHEY, CDR2 SVGAGI. This CDR3 region has 15 residues. V was cut by 6 bases and J by 4 bases, with 16 bases left in between. This chain's CDR3 is CASRPRDFSGNTIYF. In nucleotides, the CDR3 is TGTGCCAGCAGGCCCCGGGACTTTTCCGGAAACACCATATATTTT.

The chain uses TRBV5-1 and TRBJ1-2; 7 bases are shared with TRBD1. Germline trimming cut 4 bases from V and 5 bases from J; bases unmatched to any gene: 8. Germline CDR1 is SGHRS and CDR2 is YFSETQ. The CDR3 consists of 14 residues. In DNA, the CDR3 is TGCGCCAGCAGCCTAGGACAGGCCGAATATGGCTACACCTTC. It codes for CASSLGQAEYGYTF.

V usage is TRBV19 and J usage is TRBJ1-1, with a tentative D call TRBD1 (6 bases). V was clipped by 1 base and J by 9 bases, with 9 bases between them. The germline V gene encodes CDR1 LNHDA and CDR2 SQIVND (reference sequence). The CDR3 contains 12 residues. CDR3 region: CASSIGGGQAFF. The CDR3 DNA follows: TGTGCCAGTAGTATAGGGGGGGGCCAAGCTTTCTTT.

This clone was observed once. The chain carries TRBV7-2 and TRBJ2-1; D not certain. This CDR3 region has 15 residues. Trimming stripped 2 bases from V and 2 bases from J, with 10 bases between. Germline V gene data show CDR1 as SGHTA and CDR2 as FQGNSA. DNA for the CDR3: TGTGCCAGCAGCTTAAACGGAGTGGCCTACAATGAGCAGTTCTTC. Its protein product is CASSLNGVAYNEQFF.

This clone turned up a few times. The chain has TRBV6-1 and TRBJ2-7, with 9 bases that match TRBD2. Per germline, CDR1 MNHNS and CDR2 SASEGT. The V and J ends lost 3 bases and 4 bases, in that order; junction bases with no gene match: 7. This CDR3 region has 15 residues. Here the CDR3 DNA reads TGTGCCAGCAGTGACGCGGCGGGGGGGACGTACGAGCAGTACTTC. Protein: CASSDAAGGTYEQYF.

The chain combines TRBV5-4 with TRBJ1-1; TRBD1 might be the D (5 bases). The ends were cut back, 4 bases at V and 0 bases at J, with 13 bases in the middle. Germline CDR1 and CDR2: SGHNT and YYREEE (reference sequence). The CDR3 has 15 residues. The DNA of the CDR3 is TGTGCCAGCAGCATACCGGGACTCCTGAACACTGAAGCTTTCTTT. Translated: CASSIPGLLNTEAFF.

The chain uses TRBV3-1 (or the pseudogene TRBV3-2) and TRBJ2-2; unclear D gene. The CDR3 covers 14 residues. CDR1 is LGHDT, CDR2 YNNKEL, per germline (reference sequence). The V gene lost 4 bases and the J gene lost 0 bases, with 6 bases spanning the gap. The CDR3 region is CASSLPTNTGELFF. The CDR3 nucleotides are TGTGCCAGCAGCCTGCCTACGAACACCGGGGAGCTGTTTTTT.

The rearrangement uses TRBV25-1 and TRBJ1-5; D is undetermined. Trimming removed 4 bases from V and 1 base from J, with 8 bases in between. This CDR3 has 14 amino acids. Germline CDR1 and CDR2: MGHDK and SYGVNS. The DNA for the CDR3 is TGTGCCAGCAGTGCATTACTAAGCAATCAGCCCCAGCATTTT. Its translation: CASSALLSNQPQHF.

Only one count was recorded for this clone. The chain couples TRBV5-5 to TRBJ1-2, with D maybe TRBD1 (5 bases). The length of the CDR3 is 15 residues. The V end lost 0 bases, the J end lost 8 bases, and 17 bases lay between the germline ends. The germline V gene has CDR1 SGHKS and CDR2 YYEKEE (reference sequence). CDR3 amino acids: CASSLDPGEGRGYTF. The CDR3 DNA is TGTGCCAGCAGCTTGGATCCGGGGGAGGGACGCGGCTACACCTTC.

Remarks on this clone: At one boundary the junction diverges from the germline segment, which might be a read error. The V call is TRBV6-1, the J call TRBJ1-2, with a weak D call TRBD1 (6 bases). Germline assignment: CDR1 MNHNS and CDR2 SASEGT. This CDR3 has 14 amino acids. CDR3 protein: CASTEGGGNYGYTF. DNA for the CDR3: TGTGCCAGCACTGAAGGAGGGGGAAACTATGGCTACACCTTC.

The CDR3 reads CASSGSGQGKTEAFF. As DNA, the CDR3 is TGTGCCAGCAGTGGGTCGGGACAGGGAAAAACTGAAGCTTTCTTT. V usage is TRBV28 and J usage is TRBJ1-1, with 9 bases that match TRBD1. The junction had 9 bases not matched to a gene; V was cut back by 5 bases and J by 5 bases. The CDR3 is 15 amino acids. CDR1 MDHEN and CDR2 SYDVKM come from the germline V gene.

The chain is built from TRBV2 and TRBJ2-3; 7 bases align to TRBD2. Trimming at V came to 3 bases and at J to 1 base, leaving 7 bases not matched to a gene. This CDR3 region has 16 residues. Germline values: CDR1 SNHLY, CDR2 FYNNEI. CDR3 DNA: TGTGCCAGCAGTGAGACCGTAGCGGGCCGCACAGATACGCAGTATTTT. Amino acid sequence: CASSETVAGRTDTQYF.

V usage is TRBV20-1 and J usage is TRBJ1-2; D is perhaps TRBD1 (5 bases). The CDR3 contains 16 residues. CDR1 is DFQATT and CDR2 is SNEGSKA in the germline V gene (reference sequence). Trimming removed 3 bases from V and 4 bases from J, with 21 bases in between. CDR3 region: CSASRGGGGPSYGYTF. DNA for the CDR3: TGCAGTGCTAGTCGTGGGGGGGGTGGCCCGAGCTATGGCTACACCTTC.

The CDR3 DNA follows: TGTGCCAGCAGTGAGCAGGGACAATACTACGAGCAGTACTTC. This encodes CASSEQGQYYEQYF. The chain combines TRBV2 with TRBJ2-7; TRBD1 might be the D (6 bases). Looked up from germline, CDR1 is SNHLY and CDR2 is FYNNEI. The V gene lost 3 bases and the J gene lost 3 bases, with 12 bases spanning the gap. This CDR3 region has 14 residues.

The chain couples TRBV9 to TRBJ2-3; maybe TRBD2 (6 bases). V lost 0 bases and J lost 5, with 19 bases in between. The germline gives CDR1 SGDLS, CDR2 YYNGEE. This CDR3 has 17 residues. The CDR3 loop is CASSVAPAGSPGDTQYF. In DNA form, the CDR3 reads TGTGCCAGCAGCGTAGCCCCTGCGGGGAGCCCCGGAGATACGCAGTATTTT. The whole variable domain, remainder taken from reference TRBV9 and TRBJ2-3, is DSGVTQTPKHLITATGQRVTLRCSPRSGDLSVYWYQQSLDQGLQFLIQYYNGEERAKGNILERFSAQQFPDLHSELNLSSLELGDSALYFCASSVAPAGSPGDTQYFGPGTRLTVL.

This chain joins TRBV7-9 and TRBJ2-5; 8 bases map to TRBD1. V shed 5 bases and J 5 bases; nucleotides not matched to a gene: 4. CDR1 is SEHNR and CDR2 is FQNEAQ in the germline V gene (reference sequence). CDR3 length equals 13 residues. This CDR3 reads CASSTWTGETQYF. CDR3 sequence (DNA): TGTGCCAGCAGCACCTGGACAGGGGAGACCCAGTACTTC. Using reference TRBV7-9 and TRBJ2-5 for the parts outside the CDR3, the full variable domain is DTGVSQNPRHKITKRGQNVTFRCDPISEHNRLYWYRQTLGQGPEFLTYFQNEAQLEKSRLLSDRFSAERPKGSFSTLEIQRTEQGDSAMYLCASSTWTGETQYFGPGTRLLVL.

The chain links TRBV9 to TRBJ2-3; 8 bases agree with TRBD2. Per germline, CDR1 SGDLS and CDR2 YYNGEE. Trimming took 0 bases from V and 2 from J; bases not matched to a gene: 2. The CDR3 extends over 15 amino acids. The chain's CDR3 is CASSVGSGNTDTQYF. The DNA for the CDR3 is TGTGCCAGCAGCGTAGGTAGCGGGAACACAGATACGCAGTATTTT.

This chain uses TRBV27 with TRBJ1-6; TRBD1 matches 9 bases. The V gene's germline CDR1 is MNHEY and CDR2 SMNVEV (reference sequence). V gave up 5 bases and J gave up 5 bases; unmatched junction bases: 4. The CDR3 consists of 15 residues. Here the CDR3 DNA reads TGTGCCAGCAGTAGGACAGGGGCTGATAATTCACCCCTCCACTTT. Its protein product is CASSRTGADNSPLHF.